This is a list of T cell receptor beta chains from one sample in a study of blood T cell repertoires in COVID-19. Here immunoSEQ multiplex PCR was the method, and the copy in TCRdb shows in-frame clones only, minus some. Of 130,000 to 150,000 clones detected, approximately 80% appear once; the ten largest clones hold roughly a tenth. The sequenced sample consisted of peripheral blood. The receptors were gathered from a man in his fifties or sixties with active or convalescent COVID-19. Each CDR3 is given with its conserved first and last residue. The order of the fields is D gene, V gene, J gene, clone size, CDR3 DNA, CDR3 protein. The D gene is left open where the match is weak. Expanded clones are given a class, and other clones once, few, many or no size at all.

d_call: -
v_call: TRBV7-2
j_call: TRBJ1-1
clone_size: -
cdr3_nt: TGTGCCAGCAGCTTTACAGGGTTGGGCACTGAAGCTTTCTTT
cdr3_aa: CASSFTGLGTEAFF

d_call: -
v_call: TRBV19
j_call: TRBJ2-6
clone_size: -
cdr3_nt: TGTGCCAGTAGTAATCCAGGGGCGCCTTCTGGGGCCAACGTCCTGACTTTC
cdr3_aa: CASSNPGAPSGANVLTF

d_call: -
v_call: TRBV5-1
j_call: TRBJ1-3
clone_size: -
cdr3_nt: TGCGCCAGCAGCTTGACGGACATGGGAAACACCATATATTTT
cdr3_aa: CASSLTDMGNTIYF

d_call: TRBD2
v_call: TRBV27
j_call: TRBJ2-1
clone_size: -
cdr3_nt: TGTGCCAGCAGTGAGTTGACTAGCTACACTTACAATGAGCAGTTCTTC
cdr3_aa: CASSELTSYTYNEQFF

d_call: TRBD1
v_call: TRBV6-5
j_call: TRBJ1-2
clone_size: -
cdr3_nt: TGTGCCAGCAGTTCCCTACTCACAGGGGGCGCGCTTGGCTACACCTTC
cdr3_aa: CASSSLLTGGALGYTF

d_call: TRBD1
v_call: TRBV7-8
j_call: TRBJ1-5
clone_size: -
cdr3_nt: TGTGCCAGCAGCCGGGACAGGGGGCGCGAAAGCAATCAGCCCCAGCATTTT
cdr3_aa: CASSRDRGRESNQPQHF

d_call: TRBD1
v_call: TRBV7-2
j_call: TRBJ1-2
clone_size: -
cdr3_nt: TGTGCCAGCAGCCCCCGGGACAGGGGCCCCCTCTCCTATGGCTACACCTTC
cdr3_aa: CASSPRDRGPLSYGYTF

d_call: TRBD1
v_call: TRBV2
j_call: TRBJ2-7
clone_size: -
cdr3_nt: TGTGCCAGCAGTCGACAGGGGAACGAGCAGTACTTC
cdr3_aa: CASSRQGNEQYF

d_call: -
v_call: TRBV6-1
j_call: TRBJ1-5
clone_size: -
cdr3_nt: TGTGCCAGCAGTGAGACAGGTGGGCAGCCCCAGCATTTT
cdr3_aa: CASSETGGQPQHF

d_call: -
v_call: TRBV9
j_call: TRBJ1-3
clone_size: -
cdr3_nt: TGTGCCAGCAACCGTACTACCCCTAACAGGTCCTCTGGAAACACCATATATTTT
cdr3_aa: CASNRTTPNRSSGNTIYF

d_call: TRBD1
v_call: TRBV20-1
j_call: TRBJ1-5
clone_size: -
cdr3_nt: TGCAGTGCTAGTTTACAGGGGATTGATCAGCCCCAGCATTTT
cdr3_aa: CSASLQGIDQPQHF

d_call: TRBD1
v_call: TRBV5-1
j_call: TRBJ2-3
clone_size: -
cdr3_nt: TGCGCCAGCAGAGACAGGGGGCGAGATACGCAGTATTTT
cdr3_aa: CASRDRGRDTQYF

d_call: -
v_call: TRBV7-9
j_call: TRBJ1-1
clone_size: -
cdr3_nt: TGTGCCAGCAGCCCTCGTGGACAGACCGTCATGAACACTGAAGCTTTCTTT
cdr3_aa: CASSPRGQTVMNTEAFF

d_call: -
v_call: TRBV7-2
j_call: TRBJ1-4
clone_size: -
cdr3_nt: TGTGCCAGCAGCCCTCACGCGGGGGGCGCGGGTGAAAAACTGTTTTTT
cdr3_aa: CASSPHAGGAGEKLFF

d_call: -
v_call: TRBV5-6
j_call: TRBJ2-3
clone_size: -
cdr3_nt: TGTGCCAGCAGAATCATCTTCGGGTCCCCCGGCACAGATACGCAGTATTTT
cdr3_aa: CASRIIFGSPGTDTQYF

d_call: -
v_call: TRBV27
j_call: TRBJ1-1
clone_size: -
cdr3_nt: TGTGCCAGTAGTCACTTGAACACTGAAGCTTTCTTT
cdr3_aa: CASSHLNTEAFF

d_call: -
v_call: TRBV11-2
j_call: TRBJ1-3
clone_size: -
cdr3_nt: TGTGCCAGCAGCTTAGAAGGTTTCGGGAGGGGCATTGGAAACACCATATATTTT
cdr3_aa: CASSLEGFGRGIGNTIYF

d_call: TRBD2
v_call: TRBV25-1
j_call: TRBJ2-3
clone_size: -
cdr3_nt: TGTGCCAGCAGTGAGCCCAGTTTCGGGGGGACCCCAGATACGCAGTATTTT
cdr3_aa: CASSEPSFGGTPDTQYF

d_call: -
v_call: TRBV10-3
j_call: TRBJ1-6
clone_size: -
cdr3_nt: TGTGCCATCAGTGAGTCGAACATTGTCTATAATTCACCCCTCCACTTT
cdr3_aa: CAISESNIVYNSPLHF

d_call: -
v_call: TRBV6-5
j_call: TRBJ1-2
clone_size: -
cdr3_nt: TGTGCCAGCAGTTATCTAGGTCAGGGTCCCTACACCTTC
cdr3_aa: CASSYLGQGPYTF

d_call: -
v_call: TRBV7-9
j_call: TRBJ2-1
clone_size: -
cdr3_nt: TGTGCCAGCGTGGGGAGACTAATGGCCATGGATGAGCAGTTCTTC
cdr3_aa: CASVGRLMAMDEQFF

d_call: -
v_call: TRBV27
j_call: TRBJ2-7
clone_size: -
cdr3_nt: TGTGCCAGCAGTTTCCGGGGAACGACCTACGAGCAGTACTTC
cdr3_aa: CASSFRGTTYEQYF

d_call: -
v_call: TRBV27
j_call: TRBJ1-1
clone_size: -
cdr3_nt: TGTGCCAGCACACCGGGACTAGAGAACACTGAAGCTTTCTTT
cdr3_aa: CASTPGLENTEAFF

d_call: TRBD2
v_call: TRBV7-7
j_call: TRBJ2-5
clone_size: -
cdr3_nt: TGTGCTAGCAGCTTTAGTGTAGCGGGGGGAAAAGAGACCCAGTACTTC
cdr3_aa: CASSFSVAGGKETQYF

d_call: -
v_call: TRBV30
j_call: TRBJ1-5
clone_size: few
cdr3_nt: TGTGCCTGGAGTTTGGGTTCAGGGTTGGGGCAGCCCCAGCATTTT
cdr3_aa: CAWSLGSGLGQPQHF

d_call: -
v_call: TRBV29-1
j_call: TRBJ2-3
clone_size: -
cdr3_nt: TGCAGCGCCCGAGCGGGCACAGATACGCAGTATTTT
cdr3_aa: CSARAGTDTQYF

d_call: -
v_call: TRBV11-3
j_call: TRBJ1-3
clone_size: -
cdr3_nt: TGTGCCAGCAGCAATAAAGCTAGCTCTGGAAACACCATATATTTT
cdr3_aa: CASSNKASSGNTIYF

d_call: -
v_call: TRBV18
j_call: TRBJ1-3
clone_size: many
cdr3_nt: TGTGCCAGCTCACCACCGAGTGGGAGGGCCTCTGGAAACACCATATATTTT
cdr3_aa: CASSPPSGRASGNTIYF

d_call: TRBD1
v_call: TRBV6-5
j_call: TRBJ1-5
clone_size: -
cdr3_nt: TGTGCCAGCAGCCGAGGACAGGGCGGTGGGCAGCCCCAGCATTTT
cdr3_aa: CASSRGQGGGQPQHF

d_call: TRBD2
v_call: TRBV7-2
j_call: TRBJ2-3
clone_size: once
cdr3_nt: TGTGCCAGCAGACCGATAGCGGGAGGGACCCATACGCAGTATTTT
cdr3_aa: CASRPIAGGTHTQYF

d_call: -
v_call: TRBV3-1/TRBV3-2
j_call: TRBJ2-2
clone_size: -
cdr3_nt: TGTGCCAGCAGCCAGCAGGGTCCCACCGGGGAGCTGTTTTTT
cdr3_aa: CASSQQGPTGELFF

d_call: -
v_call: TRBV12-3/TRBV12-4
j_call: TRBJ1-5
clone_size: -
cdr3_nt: TGTGCCAGCAGCATGGGGAGTTTGCCCCAGCATTTT
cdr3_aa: CASSMGSLPQHF

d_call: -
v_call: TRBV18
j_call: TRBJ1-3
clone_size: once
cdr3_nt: TGTGCCAGCTCACCCAGCTCTGGAAACACCATATATTTT
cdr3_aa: CASSPSSGNTIYF

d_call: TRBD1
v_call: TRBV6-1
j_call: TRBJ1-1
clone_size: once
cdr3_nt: TGTGCCAGCAGTGATACAGGGGGAAATAGAATGGACACTGAAGCTTTCTTT
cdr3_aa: CASSDTGGNRMDTEAFF

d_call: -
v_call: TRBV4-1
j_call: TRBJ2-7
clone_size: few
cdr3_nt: TGCGCCAGCAGCCAAGACAGGGGTAGGTCCTACGAGCAGTACTTC
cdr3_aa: CASSQDRGRSYEQYF

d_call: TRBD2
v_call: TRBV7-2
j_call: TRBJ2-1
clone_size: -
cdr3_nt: TGTGCCAGCAGCTCCAATCCGGGACTAGCGGGAGGGTACAATGAGCAGTTCTTC
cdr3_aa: CASSSNPGLAGGYNEQFF

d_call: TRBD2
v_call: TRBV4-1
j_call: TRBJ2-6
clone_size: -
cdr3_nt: TGCGCCAGCAGCCAGGAGGGAGGGCCTGCCGCTGGGGCCAACGTCCTGACTTTC
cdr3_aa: CASSQEGGPAAGANVLTF

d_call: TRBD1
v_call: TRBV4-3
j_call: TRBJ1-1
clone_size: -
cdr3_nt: TGCGCCAGCAGCCAAAGGGAGGACAGGTCGAACACTGAAGCTTTCTTT
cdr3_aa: CASSQREDRSNTEAFF

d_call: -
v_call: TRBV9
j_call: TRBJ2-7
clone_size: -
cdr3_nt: TGTGCCAGCAGCAGACGACACGGCAGCTCCTACGAGCAGTACTTC
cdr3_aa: CASSRRHGSSYEQYF

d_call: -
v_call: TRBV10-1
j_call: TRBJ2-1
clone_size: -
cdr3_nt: TGCGCCAGCAGTGAGTCTGGCCAAGTCTTGGATGAGCAGTTCTTC
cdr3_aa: CASSESGQVLDEQFF

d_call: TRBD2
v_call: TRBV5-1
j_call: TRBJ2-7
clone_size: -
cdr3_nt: TGCGCCAGCAGCTTGAGACTAGCGGGGGGCTCATACGAGCAGTACTTC
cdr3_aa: CASSLRLAGGSYEQYF

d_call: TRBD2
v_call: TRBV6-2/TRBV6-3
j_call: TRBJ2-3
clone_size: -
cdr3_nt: TGTGCCAGCAGTCAACTAGCGGGAAAGACAGATACGCAGTATTTT
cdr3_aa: CASSQLAGKTDTQYF

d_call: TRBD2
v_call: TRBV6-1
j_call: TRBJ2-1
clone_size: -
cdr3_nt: TGTGCCAGCAGTGAAAGATTAGCGGGAGGGGGCTACAATGAGCAGTTCTTC
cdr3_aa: CASSERLAGGGYNEQFF

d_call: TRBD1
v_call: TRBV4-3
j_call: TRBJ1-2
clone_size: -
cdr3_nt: TGCGCCAGCAGCCAAGCCGGAGGACAGGGGGCGGTCTATGGCTACACCTTC
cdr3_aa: CASSQAGGQGAVYGYTF

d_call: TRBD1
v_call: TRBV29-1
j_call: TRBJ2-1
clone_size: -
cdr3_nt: TGCAGCGTTACCGGGACAGGGGCCTATGAGCAGTTCTTC
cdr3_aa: CSVTGTGAYEQFF

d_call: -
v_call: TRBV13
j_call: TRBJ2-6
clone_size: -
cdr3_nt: TGTGCCAGCAGCTTCCGGGTTTCTATACGCCCTGGGGCCAACGTCCTGACTTTC
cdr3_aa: CASSFRVSIRPGANVLTF

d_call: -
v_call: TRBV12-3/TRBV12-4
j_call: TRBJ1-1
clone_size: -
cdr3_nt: TGTGCCAGCAGCTATACAGGGGAAGCTTTCTTT
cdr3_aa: CASSYTGEAFF

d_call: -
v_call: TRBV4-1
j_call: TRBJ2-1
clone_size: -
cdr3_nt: TGCGCCAGCAGCCAAGGGGGGACTTCCAGGAGTCCCGACAATGAGCAGTTCTTC
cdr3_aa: CASSQGGTSRSPDNEQFF

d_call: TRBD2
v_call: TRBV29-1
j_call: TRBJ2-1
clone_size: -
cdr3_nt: TGCAGCGTTGAAGATTTGCGGGGGGGCTTCTACAATGAGCAGTTCTTC
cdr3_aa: CSVEDLRGGFYNEQFF

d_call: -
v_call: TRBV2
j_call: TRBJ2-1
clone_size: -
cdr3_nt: TGTGCCAGCAGCGTTTACAATGAGCAGTTCTTC
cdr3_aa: CASSVYNEQFF

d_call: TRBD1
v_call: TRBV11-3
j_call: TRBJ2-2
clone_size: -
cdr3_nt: TGTGCCAGCAGCTTAGGTCTTGGGACAGGGAACACCGGGGAGCTGTTTTTT
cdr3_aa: CASSLGLGTGNTGELFF

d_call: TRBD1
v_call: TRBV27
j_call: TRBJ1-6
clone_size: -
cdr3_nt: TGTGCCAGCAGTTTAGGGAACAGGGGTAATTCACCCCTCCACTTT
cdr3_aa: CASSLGNRGNSPLHF

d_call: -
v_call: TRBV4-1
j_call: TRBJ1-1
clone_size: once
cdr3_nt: TGCGCCAGCAGCCAAGGGACAGACACTGAAGCTTTCTTT
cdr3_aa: CASSQGTDTEAFF

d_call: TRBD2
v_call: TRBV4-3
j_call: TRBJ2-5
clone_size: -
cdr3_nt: TGCGCCAGCAGCCAAGACAGCGGGGGGGCCTCAGAGACCCAGTACTTC
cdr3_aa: CASSQDSGGASETQYF

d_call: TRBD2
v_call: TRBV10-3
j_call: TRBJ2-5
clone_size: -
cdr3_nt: TGTGCCATCAGTGAGTCGACTGGGAGGGTCGGAGAGACCCAGTACTTC
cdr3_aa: CAISESTGRVGETQYF

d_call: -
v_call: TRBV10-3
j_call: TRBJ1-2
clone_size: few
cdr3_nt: TGTGCCATCAGTGATCAGGGGAAGGGGACTGGCTACACCTTC
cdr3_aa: CAISDQGKGTGYTF

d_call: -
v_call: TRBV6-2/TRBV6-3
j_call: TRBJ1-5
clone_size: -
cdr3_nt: TGTGCCAGCAGCCCGGCGGGGGGGCAAAATCAGCCCCAGCATTTT
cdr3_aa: CASSPAGGQNQPQHF

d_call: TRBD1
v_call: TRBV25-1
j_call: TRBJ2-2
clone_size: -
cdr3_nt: TGTGCCAGCAGTGAAACTGGCAGGGGGCTCACCGGGGAGCTGTTTTTT
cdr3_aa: CASSETGRGLTGELFF

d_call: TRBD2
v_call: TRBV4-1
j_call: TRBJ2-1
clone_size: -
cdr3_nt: TGCGCCAGCAGCCAAGAGGCGAGCGGGAGGGCCAGAGGCTCCTACAATGAGCAGTTCTTC
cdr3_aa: CASSQEASGRARGSYNEQFF

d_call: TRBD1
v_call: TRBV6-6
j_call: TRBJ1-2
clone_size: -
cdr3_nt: TGTGCCAGCAGCCCCGACAGGGGTTATGGCTACACCTTC
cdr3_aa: CASSPDRGYGYTF